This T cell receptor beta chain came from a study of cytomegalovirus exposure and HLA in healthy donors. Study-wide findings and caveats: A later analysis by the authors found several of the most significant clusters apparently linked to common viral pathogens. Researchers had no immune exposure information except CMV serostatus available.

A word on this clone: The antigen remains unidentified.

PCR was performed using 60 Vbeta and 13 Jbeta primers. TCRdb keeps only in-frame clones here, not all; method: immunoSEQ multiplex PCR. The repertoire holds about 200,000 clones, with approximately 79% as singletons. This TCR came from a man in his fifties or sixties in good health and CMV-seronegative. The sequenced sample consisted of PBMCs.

CDR3 loop: CASLLAEPIQETQYF. The CDR3 nucleotides are TGTGCCAGCCTGTTAGCGGAGCCCATCCAAGAGACCCAGTACTTC. This chain links TRBV27 with TRBJ2-5, with TRBD2 as a possible D gene (6 bases). CDR1 is MNHEY and CDR2 is SMNVEV in the germline V gene (reference sequence). This CDR3 has 15 amino acids. V was trimmed by 8 bases and J by 1 base, leaving 17 bases between them.